The source of this T cell receptor beta chain is a study of blood T cell repertoires in COVID-19. Original processing methods: The authors estimated nucleated cell counts from reference gene primer amplification. Some clones are missing from TCRdb's copy, which holds only in-frame ones; the method was immunoSEQ multiplex PCR. V, J and clone size are taken as reported in that table, and D and trimming were inferred from the DNA itself. The profile shows about 120,000 clones, 80% to 90% of them singletons. Between the trimmed V and J ends, which lost 7 bases and 8 bases, there was a span of 8 bases. Germline V lookup: CDR1 MDHEN, CDR2 SYDVKM. The CDR3 has 11 amino acids.

Sequenced input: peripheral blood. The chain carries TRBV28 and TRBJ2-2, with a possible D match to TRBD1 (6 bases). This TCR was sampled from a woman in her 70s with acute or convalescent COVID-19. CDR3: CASTRGGELFF. In nucleotides, the CDR3 is TGTGCCAGCACCAGGGGAGGGGAGCTGTTTTTT.